This T cell receptor (beta chain) stems from a study of regulatory T cells in long-lasting Graves disease. The time point denotes: persistent/refractory GD, antithyroid drugs over 5 years with positive TRAb. The TCR library used RNA extracted from PBMCs. This clonotype has a single count. Through Arm-PCR of CDR3 regions and iRepertoire HTBI primers, TCR beta libraries were built. TCRdb itself ran the multiplex PCR reads through MiXCR, one entry per CDR3 protein. Of 500,000 to 800,000 distinct CDR3 sequences in the sample, roughly 30% were seen once. The sequence derives from a female donor with Graves disease. The input for sequencing was peripheral blood mononuclear cells (PBMCs), taken when the disease was refractory, from a patient treated with antithyroid drugs.

Written as DNA, the CDR3 is TGTGCCTGCGATGGGGGCACACTGTACTCTGGAAACACCATATATTTT. Protein sequence: CACDGGTLYSGNTIYF. The chain recombines TRBV28 with TRBJ1-3, with D possibly TRBD1 on 6 matching bases. Germline assignment: CDR1 MDHEN and CDR2 SYDVKM. The CDR3 totals 16 residues. The ends were cut back, 11 bases at V and 0 bases at J, with 20 bases in the middle.